These 9 T cell receptor beta chains share one sample of origin, sequenced in a study of memory CD4+ T cells and cytomegalovirus serostatus. Clones were sequenced by immunoSEQ multiplex PCR, and TCRdb holds only the in-frame ones, with some missing. The sample includes some 44,000 clones, around 72% seen only once; the top ten take approximately 0.54%. Single viable CD3+CD4+CD8-CD45RO+ cells were sorted as the memory CD4+ T cells. The sequenced material came from memory CD4+ T cells from blood. These receptors all stem from an adult in good health and CMV-seronegative.

The CDR3 region is CASSQDGQTTDTQYF. CDR3 nucleotides: TGTGCCAGCAGCCAAGACGGACAGACCACAGATACGCAGTATTTT. J is TRBJ2-3 and V is TRBV4-2; D perhaps matches TRBD1 (6 bases). The CDR3 covers 15 residues. The V and J ends lost 0 bases and 2 bases respectively, with 9 bases between them. From germline, CDR1 is LGHNA and CDR2 YNFKEQ.

The V gene is TRBV28, the J gene TRBJ1-5; 8 positions agree with TRBD1. Looked up from germline, CDR1 is MDHEN and CDR2 is SYDVKM. J was trimmed by 3 bases and V by 7 bases; bases with no gene match: 5. The CDR3 is 14 amino acids. The DNA for the CDR3 is TGTGCCAGCAAACTACAGGGGGTCAATCAGCCCCAGCATTTT. Encoded protein: CASKLQGVNQPQHF.

CDR3: CASSSGLAGYEQYF. CDR3 sequence (DNA): TGTGCCAGCAGCTCGGGACTAGCGGGGTACGAGCAGTACTTC. This chain connects TRBV7-8 to TRBJ2-7, with TRBD2 matching 13 bases. The CDR3 has 14 amino acids. Looked up from germline, CDR1 is SGHVS and CDR2 is FQNEAQ. Trimming cost V 4 bases and J 4 bases; bases outside gene matches: 1.

CDR3 residues: CASSQSFGTGGSGELFF. The CDR3 nucleotides are TGTGCCAGCAGCCAGAGTTTCGGGACAGGGGGCTCCGGGGAGCTGTTTTTT. This sequence joins TRBV5-8 and TRBJ2-2, with 12 bases identical to TRBD1. CDR1 and CDR2 from the germline V gene are SGHTS and YDEGEE. The trim removed 4 bases at V and 6 bases at J, leaving 10 bases unmatched. The CDR3 is 17 residues long.

This clone was found a few times. The rearrangement links TRBV7-2 to TRBJ2-1, with TRBD2 matching over 9 bases. With V trimmed by 1 base and J by 5 bases, 6 bases remained unmatched. Per germline, CDR1 SGHTA and CDR2 FQGNSA. This CDR3 has 16 amino acids. CDR3 loop: CASSLGNAGGHNEQFF. The CDR3 DNA reads TGTGCCAGCAGCTTAGGTAACGCGGGGGGGCACAATGAGCAGTTCTTC.

This chain uses TRBV6-6 with TRBJ2-7; a weak D match, TRBD2 (6 bases). This CDR3 comprises 13 residues. V was cut by 2 bases and J by 2 bases, with 7 bases left in between. Germline V lookup: CDR1 MNHNY, CDR2 SVGAGI (reference sequence). The CDR3 sequence is CASSYGGTYEQYF. CDR3 sequence (DNA): TGTGCCAGCAGTTACGGGGGGACCTACGAGCAGTACTTC.

The rearrangement links TRBV18 to TRBJ1-6; D unclear. V lost 3 bases, J lost 0 bases, and 9 bases lay in between. Looked up from germline, CDR1 is KGHSH and CDR2 is LQKENI. The CDR3 length is 16 residues. The CDR3 loop is CASSPGQSSYNSPLHF. The DNA of the CDR3 is TGTGCCAGCTCACCCGGGCAGAGCTCCTATAATTCACCCCTCCACTTT.

The V call is TRBV18, the J call TRBJ2-7; 9 bases match TRBD2. V shed 2 bases, J shed 6 bases, and the junction held 5 bases outside the gene matches. Germline V gene lookup returns CDR1 KGHSH and CDR2 LQKENI. The CDR3 consists of 14 residues. CDR3 residues: CASSPGGGDGEQYF. The CDR3 DNA reads as TGTGCCAGCTCACCAGGCGGGGGGGACGGCGAGCAGTACTTC. The variable domain in full, with the rest retrieved from reference TRBV18 and TRBJ2-7, is NAGVMQNPRHLVRRRGQEARLRCSPMKGHSHVYWYRQLPEEGLKFMVYLQKENIIDESGMPKERFSAEFPKEGPSILRIQQVVRGDSAAYFCASSPGGGDGEQYFGPGTRLTVT.

V usage is TRBV5-1 and J usage is TRBJ2-5; TRBD1 matches 10 bases. The DNA matches TRBJ2-7 better at its end, which makes the J call doubtful. Germline CDR1 is SGHRS and CDR2 is YFSETQ. The CDR3 is 15 residues long. CDR3 in DNA: TGCGCCAGCAGCGTGACAGGGGGCACAGCGTACGAGCAGTACTTC. Its translation is CASSVTGGTAYEQYF.